Below, one T cell receptor beta chain is given with its context. As yet, its antigen is unknown. The data derive from a study of OX40 agonist ivuxolimab in advanced cancers. Study context: Males comprised around four fifths of the group, whose mean age was approximately 60 years (range 23 to 79). Eligibility admitted prior anti-PD-1, anti-PD-L1 or anti-CTLA-4 therapy; roughly 37% had some.

Sequencing used immunoSEQ multiplex PCR; TCRdb keeps in-frame clones, though not all of them. The table has approximately 27,000 clones, about 79% seen once. Exclusion of a patient followed from autoimmune disease history or systemic immunosuppression. Whole-study findings and limits: Expanded clones tended on average to be more numerous among CD8+ T cells than CD4+.

Per germline, CDR1 GTSNPN and CDR2 SVGIG (reference sequence). This CDR3 spans 13 amino acids. V lost 1 base and J lost 2, with 6 bases in between. The rearrangement joins TRBV30 to TRBJ1-3; D is ambiguous. The source was CD4+ or CD8+ T cells sorted from blood, collected in a trial of the OX40 agonist ivuxolimab. The source is an adult with an advanced solid tumor such as melanoma, head and neck, liver or kidney cancer. The CDR3 protein is CAWSEGAGNTIYF. CDR3 coding DNA: TGTGCCTGGAGTGAGGGTGCTGGAAACACCATATATTTT. Using reference TRBV30 and TRBJ1-3 for the parts outside the CDR3, the full variable domain is SQTIHQWPATLVQPVGSPLSLECTVEGTSNPNLYWYRQAAGRGLQLLFYSVGIGQISSEVPQNLSASRPQDRQFILSSKKLLLSDSGFYLCAWSEGAGNTIYFGEGSWLTVV.